Listed here are 24 T cell receptor beta chains from one sample, sequenced in a study of T cells in Graves' hyperthyroidism and ophthalmopathy. Template material for amplifying TCR beta CDR3 regions consisted of RNA transcripts. An initial round of RT-PCR targeting the TCR CDR3 relied on the HTBI primer set. TCRdb ran MiXCR on the multiplex PCR reads and lists one entry per CDR3 protein. The sample records about 410,000 distinct CDR3 sequences, roughly 14% being singletons. The sequencing input was blood. These receptors came from a man younger than 30 with Graves' ophthalmopathy.

The chain has TRBV6-1 and TRBJ2-3; 10 nucleotides line up with TRBD2. Germline trimming cut 5 bases from V and 1 base from J; bases unmatched to any gene: 3. This CDR3 has 15 residues. The germline gives CDR1 MNHNS, CDR2 SASEGT. The CDR3 spells CASSYGTSGTDTQYF. The CDR3 region has the DNA TGTGCCAGCAGTTATGGGACTAGCGGCACAGATACGCAGTATTTT.

V is TRBV19 and J is TRBJ2-1; 7 nucleotides match TRBD1. The trim removed 1 base at V and 2 bases at J, leaving 5 bases unmatched. The length of the CDR3 is 16 residues. Looked up from germline, CDR1 is LNHDA and CDR2 is SQIVND (reference sequence). The CDR3 region has the DNA TGTGCCAGTAGTATAGCGACAGGGATAGCCTACAATGAGCAGTTCTTC. Encoded protein: CASSIATGIAYNEQFF.

This chain uses TRBV12-3 or TRBV12-4 with TRBJ2-5; TRBD1 matches 8 bases. The CDR3 is 15 amino acids. V was clipped by 10 bases and J by 4 bases; unmatched bases: 14. CDR3 amino acids: CAIGLRTGKSETQYF. CDR3 coding DNA: TGTGCCATCGGTCTTCGGACAGGGAAGTCAGAGACCCAGTACTTC.

This clonotype was observed at least ten times. J is TRBJ1-1 and V is TRBV30; no reliable D call. The CDR3 length is 13 residues. Looked up from germline, CDR1 is GTSNPN and CDR2 is SVGIG (reference sequence). V was shortened by 3 bases and J by 4 bases, with 12 bases between the two germline ends. The CDR3 protein is CAWSRGGGTEAFF. The CDR3 region has the DNA TGTGCCTGGAGCCGCGGTGGTGGCACTGAAGCTTTCTTT.

This clonotype was seen repeatedly, ten times or more. The gene calls are TRBV11-3 and TRBJ2-2; 11 bases line up with TRBD1. CDR1 SGHNT and CDR2 YENEEA come from the germline V gene. The V segment lost 8 bases and the J segment 5 bases; nucleotides outside the gene matches: 4. This CDR3 region has 14 residues. The CDR3 region has the DNA TGTGCCAGCGGCGGGACAGGGGGAACCGGGGAGCTGTTTTTT. Translation gives CASGGTGGTGELFF.

J is TRBJ2-6 and V is TRBV5-1; TRBD1 is a possible D gene (5 bases). Germline CDR1 reads SGHRS; CDR2 reads YFSETQ. CDR3 size: 14 residues. Trimming pared 9 bases from V and 4 bases from J, leaving 14 bases between. The CDR3 region has the DNA TGCGCCACAGCCCCCAGGGCGGGGGCCAACGTCCTGACTTTC. This codes for CATAPRAGANVLTF.

This clonotype was seen a few times. The chain is built from TRBV12-3 or TRBV12-4 and TRBJ2-7; no clear D. The CDR3 loop spans 15 amino acids. V was shortened by 5 bases and J by 0 bases, with 14 bases between the two germline ends. The DNA of the CDR3 is TGTGCCAGCAGTCCCTACCTCGACGGCTCCTACGAGCAGTACTTC. Its protein is CASSPYLDGSYEQYF.

This clonotype was observed a handful of times. This may be a read error: a much more frequent sequence differs by one nucleotide. The chain recombines TRBV5-4 with TRBJ2-2, with 8 bases matching TRBD2. Unmatched junction bases numbered 3, after V lost 5 bases and J lost 6 bases. The germline CDR1 and CDR2 sequences are SGHNT and YYREEE (reference sequence). This CDR3 region has 13 residues. The CDR3 sequence is CASSTGLAGELFF. The CDR3 DNA reads TGTGCCAGCAGTACGGGACTAGCCGGGGAGCTGTTTTTT.

The chain employs TRBV27 and TRBJ1-1; the D is unclear. V gave up 7 bases and J gave up 1 base, with 16 bases separating them. The CDR3 runs to 15 residues. Germline values: CDR1 MNHEY, CDR2 SMNVEV (reference sequence). The chain's CDR3 is CASTPSGVSNTEAFF. CDR3 DNA: TGTGCCAGCACCCCCTCAGGAGTTTCGAACACTGAAGCTTTCTTT.

In this sample, this clonotype turned up many times. V usage is TRBV20-1 and J usage is TRBJ1-5, with D possibly TRBD1 on 5 matching bases. The CDR3 sequence is 13 residues long. Germline V gene lookup returns CDR1 DFQATT and CDR2 SNEGSKA (reference sequence). Trimming removed 5 bases at V and 3 bases at J, with 11 bases between. CDR3 DNA sequence: TGCAGTGCTGGGGCAGGGAACAATCAGCCCCAGCATTTT. This sequence encodes CSAGAGNNQPQHF.

This clonotype was observed many times. This chain connects TRBV18 to TRBJ2-7; D remains ambiguous. CDR1 and CDR2 (germline): KGHSH, LQKENI. Trimming took 3 bases from V and 0 from J, leaving 12 bases between them. This CDR3 region has 15 residues. In DNA form, the CDR3 reads TGTGCCAGCTCACCGTCACCACAAAGCTCCTACGAGCAGTACTTC. Translated, it gives CASSPSPQSSYEQYF. Full variable domain (outside the CDR3, taken from reference TRBV18 and TRBJ2-7): NAGVMQNPRHLVRRRGQEARLRCSPMKGHSHVYWYRQLPEEGLKFMVYLQKENIIDESGMPKERFSAEFPKEGPSILRIQQVVRGDSAAYFCASSPSPQSSYEQYFGPGTRLTVT.

This clonotype was counted at least ten times. The chain recombines TRBV6-1 with TRBJ1-2, with 8 nucleotides matching TRBD1. CDR3 length: 14 residues. Looked up from germline, CDR1 is MNHNS and CDR2 is SASEGT. V trimming: 5 bases; J trimming: 6 bases; junction bases outside the gene matches: 8. This CDR3 reads CASSPRTGRDGYTF. For the CDR3, the DNA is TGTGCCAGCAGTCCACGGACAGGGAGGGATGGCTACACCTTC.

The table lists this clonotype with many counts. The chain joins TRBV7-9 to TRBJ2-5; TRBD1 matches 7 bases. This CDR3 has 13 residues. Germline lookup yields CDR1 SEHNR and CDR2 FQNEAQ (reference sequence). The V and J ends lost 7 bases and 5 bases, in that order; junction bases with no gene match: 7. In DNA, the CDR3 is TGTGCCAGCATCCTAGGGGGCCTGGAGACCCAGTACTTC. Protein sequence: CASILGGLETQYF. Variable domain in full (rest from reference TRBV7-9 and TRBJ2-5): DTGVSQNPRHKITKRGQNVTFRCDPISEHNRLYWYRQTLGQGPEFLTYFQNEAQLEKSRLLSDRFSAERPKGSFSTLEIQRTEQGDSAMYLCASILGGLETQYFGPGTRLLVL.

This sequence joins TRBV5-1 and TRBJ2-3; TRBD1 is a possible D gene (5 bases). Germline CDR1 is SGHRS and CDR2 is YFSETQ. V was clipped by 4 bases and J by 1 base, with 19 bases between them. The CDR3 runs 17 residues. CDR3 DNA: TGCGCCAGCAGCCACGATGGAACAGGCCCTGGCACAGATACGCAGTATTTT. Protein product: CASSHDGTGPGTDTQYF.

This clonotype has a count of ten or more. The chain has TRBV5-5 and TRBJ2-7; tentative D call: TRBD1 (6 bases). The germline CDR1 and CDR2 sequences are SGHKS and YYEKEE (reference sequence). V dropped 5 bases and J dropped 4 bases, with 7 bases sitting between them. The length of the CDR3 is 11 residues. CDR3: CASRDSYEQYF. The CDR3 bases are TGTGCCAGCAGGGACAGTTACGAGCAGTACTTC.

The chain employs TRBV9 and TRBJ2-3, with TRBD2 as a possible D gene (5 bases). The CDR3 loop spans 16 amino acids. V shed 4 bases and J shed 2 bases, with 17 bases lying between them. The germline CDR1 and CDR2 sequences are SGDLS and YYNGEE. The CDR3 DNA follows: TGTGCCAGCAGCCCAAGAGGGCTAGCCTCCACAGATACGCAGTATTTT. Residues: CASSPRGLASTDTQYF.

This clonotype has at least ten counts. The rearrangement links TRBV20-1 to TRBJ1-1, with 8 bases matching TRBD1. The junction had 5 bases not matched to a gene; V was cut back by 5 bases and J by 0 bases. Germline CDR1 and CDR2: DFQATT and SNEGSKA (reference sequence). CDR3 size: 14 residues. As DNA, the CDR3 is TGCAGTGCTCGGACAGGGAACATGAACACTGAAGCTTTCTTT. It yields the protein CSARTGNMNTEAFF.

This clonotype was found many times. This sequence joins TRBV11-2 and TRBJ2-2; tentative D call: TRBD2 (5 bases). The CDR3 consists of 15 residues. V lost 1 base and J lost 5, with 11 bases in between. CDR1 SGHAT and CDR2 FQNNGV come from the germline V gene. The CDR3 region has the DNA TGTGCCAGCAGCTTAGGAGCGGCCAGGACCGGGGAGCTGTTTTTT. It yields the protein CASSLGAARTGELFF.

As regards this clonotype: This could be a read error, since a much larger clone is one nucleotide away. The rearrangement joins TRBV18 to TRBJ1-1; 7 positions agree with TRBD1. Germline V gene lookup returns CDR1 KGHSH and CDR2 LQKENI. Trimming removed 3 bases from V and 4 bases from J; junction bases left unmatched: 8. The CDR3 is 15 residues long. The CDR3 sequence: CASSPQATGSTEAFF. The CDR3 bases are TGTGCCAGCTCACCGCAAGCGACAGGGAGCACTGAAGCTTTCTTT.

This clonotype showed up just a few times. This chain uses TRBV20-1 with TRBJ1-4; TRBD1 is a possible D gene (5 bases). Trimming pared 0 bases from V and 7 bases from J, leaving 12 bases between. CDR1 DFQATT and CDR2 SNEGSKA come from the germline V gene (reference sequence). This CDR3 region has 14 residues. CDR3 bases: TGCAGTGCTAGAGATCCGAGGGGCAGTGAAAAACTGTTTTTT. Translated: CSARDPRGSEKLFF.

The chain is built from TRBV20-1 and TRBJ1-2; D is perhaps TRBD1 (6 bases). This CDR3 is built from 14 residues. The V gene's germline CDR1 is DFQATT and CDR2 SNEGSKA (reference sequence). Trimming removed 5 bases at V and 4 bases at J, with 17 bases between. This CDR3 reads CSALRTETIYGYTF. The CDR3 bases are TGCAGTGCTCTGAGGACAGAAACAATCTATGGCTACACCTTC.

The V and J genes are TRBV4-1 and TRBJ2-7; 7 bases are a match to TRBD1. This CDR3 spans 15 amino acids. CDR1 and CDR2 (germline): MGHRA, YSYEKL. After removal of 3 bases from V and 1 base from J, the junction contained 6 bases not matched to a gene. The CDR3 DNA reads TGCGCCAGCAGCCAGGCCGACAGGGATTCCTACGAGCAGTACTTC. This encodes CASSQADRDSYEQYF.

This clonotype was recorded at least ten times. The rearrangement links TRBV18 to TRBJ2-5, with 9 bases fitting TRBD2. This CDR3 contains 15 residues. V shed 3 bases and J 5 bases; nucleotides not matched to a gene: 7. Germline V gene lookup returns CDR1 KGHSH and CDR2 LQKENI. CDR3 amino acids: CASSPTGTSLETQYF. CDR3 nucleotides: TGTGCCAGCTCACCTACCGGGACTAGCCTCGAGACCCAGTACTTC.

This clonotype was seen ten or more times. The V and J genes are TRBV18 and TRBJ2-2; the D gene could be TRBD1 or TRBD2 (5 bases each). Looked up from germline, CDR1 is KGHSH and CDR2 is LQKENI. The CDR3 extends over 15 amino acids. V lost 4 bases and J lost 1, with 10 bases in between. In DNA, the CDR3 is TGTGCCAGCTCACTGGGACCAAGGAACACCGGGGAGCTGTTTTTT. Translated: CASSLGPRNTGELFF.